Below are 11 T cell receptor beta chains sequenced from a single sample in a study of CD8 T cells in Susac syndrome. RNA, at about 0.45 to 1 ug, was reverse transcribed with random hexamers. TCRdb independently ran MiXCR on the immunoSEQ multiplex PCR reads; one entry per CDR3 protein. The sample consists of 74,000 or so distinct CDR3 sequences, 85% to 95% of them appearing once. Sequenced input: CD4+ T cells from PBMCs. The source of these receptors is a human donor with Susac syndrome.

A note on this clonotype: The conserved final phenylalanine or tryptophan is absent from the CDR3, which likely points to a read error. This chain links TRBV7-8 with TRBJ2-7; TRBD2 agrees at 8 bases. V lost 6 bases to trimming and J lost 3 bases; unmatched junction nucleotides: 4. Germline loops: CDR1 SGHVS, CDR2 FQNEAQ. This CDR3 is 13 amino acids long. CDR3 bases: TGTGCCAGCAGGCCGGGACTAGTCTACGAGCAGTACATC. Encoded protein: CASRPGLVYEQYI.

The V gene is TRBV7-9, the J gene TRBJ1-5, with D possibly matching TRBD1 (5 bases). Trimming removed 0 bases at V and 3 bases at J, with 6 bases between. CDR3 length equals 14 residues. CDR1 SEHNR and CDR2 FQNEAQ come from the germline V gene (reference sequence). CDR3 residues: CASSLAGANQPQHF. Written as DNA, the CDR3 is TGTGCCAGCAGCTTAGCCGGGGCCAATCAGCCCCAGCATTTT.

This clonotype is a singleton in its sample. The chain uses TRBV7-2 and TRBJ2-7; 7 nucleotides align to TRBD2. CDR3 length: 14 residues. V trimming: 4 bases; J trimming: 1 base; junction bases outside the gene matches: 4. Germline values: CDR1 SGHTA, CDR2 FQGNSA. CDR3 sequence: CASSSWEGSYEQYF. Written as DNA, the CDR3 is TGTGCCAGCAGCTCTTGGGAGGGTTCCTACGAGCAGTACTTC. Based on the CDR3 plus reference TRBV7-2 and TRBJ2-7, the full variable domain is GAGVSQSPSNKVTEKGKDVELRCDPISGHTALYWYRQSLGQGLEFLIYFQGNSAPDKSGLPSDRFSAERTGGSVSTLTIQRTQQEDSAVYLCASSSWEGSYEQYFGPGTRLTVT.

The table lists this clonotype with a count of one. The gene calls are TRBV12-3 or TRBV12-4 and TRBJ1-5; 10 bases align to TRBD1. The CDR3 spans 14 residues. Trimming removed 7 bases from V and 2 bases from J; junction bases left unmatched: 2. The CDR3 DNA sequence: TGTGCCAGCAACGGACAGGGGGGCAATCAGCCCCAGCATTTT. Translation: CASNGQGGNQPQHF.

The chain is built from TRBV7-9 and TRBJ1-2; D is possibly TRBD1 (6 bases). Germline values: CDR1 SEHNR, CDR2 FQNEAQ (reference sequence). Trimming left V 6 bases short and J 8 bases short, with 13 bases between. The CDR3 is made up of 12 amino acids. The CDR3 is CASSFDRWGYTF. The CDR3 DNA reads as TGTGCCAGCAGTTTCGACAGGTGGGGCTACACCTTC.

The chain is built from TRBV3-1 and TRBJ1-1; D uncertain. The V gene lost 2 bases and the J gene lost 4 bases, with 8 bases spanning the gap. The CDR3 is 13 amino acids. Germline V gene lookup returns CDR1 LGHDT and CDR2 YNNKEL (reference sequence). The CDR3 DNA follows: TGTGCCAGCAGCCAAAGGGTAGTCACTGAAGCTTTCTTT. This sequence encodes CASSQRVVTEAFF.

The V gene is TRBV5-8, the J gene TRBJ1-5; 10 bases are a match to TRBD1. CDR3 length: 15 residues. CDR1 and CDR2 from the germline V gene are SGHTS and YDEGEE. The J segment lost 0 bases and the V segment lost 4 bases, leaving 1 base of the junction unmatched. The CDR3 here is CASSGDRGSNQPQHF. CDR3 nucleotides: TGTGCCAGCAGCGGGGACAGGGGTAGCAATCAGCCCCAGCATTTT.

This sequence joins TRBV20-1 and TRBJ2-1; TRBD1 matches 7 bases. Germline-derived CDR1 and CDR2 are DFQATT and SNEGSKA (reference sequence). J lost 7 bases, V lost 4 bases, and 13 bases had no gene match. This CDR3 spans 15 amino acids. The CDR3 sequence: CSATEQGRERNEQFF. The CDR3 bases are TGCAGTGCTACAGAACAGGGGAGAGAACGAAATGAGCAGTTCTTC.

J is TRBJ2-7 and V is TRBV5-4; D gene uncertain. The germline V gene has CDR1 SGHNT and CDR2 YYREEE (reference sequence). This CDR3 contains 15 residues. Trimming shortened V by 1 base and J by 4 bases, and 15 bases separated the two germline ends. CDR3: CASSLKPSVTYEQYF. The DNA of the CDR3 is TGTGCCAGCAGCTTGAAACCGTCCGTCACTTACGAGCAGTACTTC.

The chain recombines TRBV6-1 with TRBJ2-1, with 11 bases matching TRBD2. V was clipped by 5 bases and J by 0 bases; unmatched bases: 9. The CDR3 is 18 residues long. Germline CDR1 is MNHNS and CDR2 is SASEGT. CDR3 sequence: CASSLTSGIRNSYNEQFF. The CDR3 nucleotides read TGTGCCAGCAGTCTGACTAGCGGGATACGTAACTCCTACAATGAGCAGTTCTTC.

This clonotype showed up just once. The chain couples TRBV7-2 to TRBJ2-3, with D possibly TRBD2 on 7 matching bases. Trimming pared 3 bases from V and 5 bases from J, leaving 15 bases between. The V gene's germline CDR1 is SGHTA and CDR2 FQGNSA. This CDR3 is built from 15 residues. The CDR3 reads CASSFGRGQGDTQYF. DNA of the CDR3: TGTGCCAGCAGCTTTGGGCGGGGGCAAGGAGATACGCAGTATTTT.